The 20 T cell receptor beta chains below all came from one sample that was sequenced in a study of lymphopenia after photon versus proton radiotherapy. Produced via immunoSEQ multiplex PCR; TCRdb's table is partial and in-frame only. Here the sample spans 15,000 or so clones, 80% to 90% being singletons. The source was peripheral blood, collected from a patient treated with proton-based radiotherapy. The receptors stem from an older woman with cholangiocarcinoma. Some clones in this sample may be carry-over from other donors' samples.

The rearrangement joins TRBV7-2 to TRBJ2-7; 13 positions agree with TRBD2. The CDR3 extends over 16 amino acids. V lost 5 bases and J lost 2; bases outside the gene matches: 6. The V gene's germline CDR1 is SGHTA and CDR2 FQGNSA. The CDR3 DNA reads TGTGCCAGCAGCCCGTACGGGACTAGCGGGGCCTACGAGCAGTACTTC. This encodes CASSPYGTSGAYEQYF.

The chain joins TRBV30 to TRBJ1-1; 8 nucleotides match TRBD1. Germline CDR1 GTSNPN, CDR2 SVGIG (reference sequence). V dropped 4 bases and J dropped 4; count of bases not matched to a gene: 8. The CDR3 covers 14 residues. The CDR3 loop is CAWTLGTGSTEAFF. The CDR3, as DNA: TGTGCCTGGACCCTTGGGACAGGAAGCACTGAAGCTTTCTTT.

The V and J genes are TRBV30 and TRBJ1-5; 7 nucleotides align to TRBD1. CDR1 is GTSNPN and CDR2 is SVGIG in the germline V gene (reference sequence). This CDR3 has 14 amino acids. Trimming cost V 5 bases and J 3 bases; bases outside gene matches: 7. The CDR3 is CAWGGDSYNQPQHF. CDR3 coding DNA: TGTGCCTGGGGGGGGGACAGCTACAATCAGCCCCAGCATTTT.

The J gene is TRBJ1-2, the V gene TRBV6-5; possibly TRBD1 for D (6 bases). The germline gives CDR1 MNHEY, CDR2 SVGAGI. The CDR3 consists of 16 residues. Trimming stripped 0 bases from V and 8 bases from J, with 19 bases between. The CDR3 nucleotides are TGTGCCAGCAGTTACTCGAAAACCCCCCTCAGGGGCGGCTACACCTTC. Protein sequence: CASSYSKTPLRGGYTF.

V gene TRBV5-5 combines with J gene TRBJ1-6; D is uncertain. V was cut by 1 base and J by 7 bases, with 12 bases left in between. CDR1 and CDR2 from the germline V gene are SGHKS and YYEKEE (reference sequence). The CDR3 has 15 amino acids. The CDR3 here is CASSLLVASNSPLHF. CDR3 sequence (DNA): TGTGCCAGCAGCTTGCTGGTCGCATCAAATTCACCCCTCCACTTT.

The chain couples TRBV5-2 to TRBJ2-1; TRBD2 was called by the table and not checked on the DNA. TRBV5-2 is marked as a pseudogene. This CDR3 spans 16 amino acids. The CDR3 bases are TGTGCCAGCAGCTCCCTGACTAGCGGGGGTTTGGATGAGCAGTTCTTC. Protein sequence: CASSSLTSGGLDEQFF.

This clone was detected once. The gene calls are TRBV7-3 and TRBJ2-1; maybe TRBD2 (5 bases). With 5 bases removed from V and 6 bases from J, the gap between germline ends came to 14 bases. The germline gives CDR1 SGHTA, CDR2 FQGTGA. This CDR3 contains 14 residues. CDR3 sequence reads: CASSPHTGFNEQFF. CDR3 DNA: TGTGCCAGCAGCCCCCATACGGGGTTCAATGAGCAGTTCTTC.

This clone appeared once. The chain joins TRBV20-1 to TRBJ2-7; no reliable D call. The CDR3 has 11 amino acids. The V and J ends lost 5 bases and 3 bases respectively, with 8 bases between them. Germline CDR1 DFQATT, CDR2 SNEGSKA (reference sequence). CDR3 sequence (DNA): TGCAGTGCTCCGGGTGGCTACGAGCAGTACTTC. Its protein is CSAPGGYEQYF.

The chain combines TRBV5-1 with TRBJ2-5; no reliable D call. The germline V gene has CDR1 SGHRS and CDR2 YFSETQ. With 0 bases removed from V and 5 bases from J, the gap between germline ends came to 8 bases. The length of the CDR3 is 13 residues. The CDR3 is CASSLVSDETQYF. Written as DNA, the CDR3 is TGCGCCAGCAGCTTGGTTTCGGATGAGACCCAGTACTTC.

V gene TRBV19 combines with J gene TRBJ2-1, with TRBD2 matching 11 bases. The germline V gene encodes CDR1 LNHDA and CDR2 SQIVND (reference sequence). The CDR3 totals 16 residues. With 3 bases clipped from V and 6 bases from J, the junction kept 7 bases outside the gene matches. The CDR3 bases are TGTGCCAGTAGTATTGTAGCGGGGGGGGTTTCCAATGAGCAGTTCTTC. Translating it yields CASSIVAGGVSNEQFF. The entire variable domain, with the rest obtained from reference TRBV19 and TRBJ2-1, is as follows: DGGITQSPKYLFRKEGQNVTLSCEQNLNHDAMYWYRQDPGQGLRLIYYSQIVNDFQKGDIAEGYSVSREKKESFPLTVTSAQKNPTAFYLCASSIVAGGVSNEQFFGPGTRLTVL.

V gene TRBV19 combines with J gene TRBJ1-1; D remains ambiguous. The V end lost 6 bases, the J end lost 3 bases, and 14 bases lay between the germline ends. The CDR3 loop spans 14 amino acids. Germline values: CDR1 LNHDA, CDR2 SQIVND (reference sequence). CDR3 in DNA: TGTGCCAGTAGCGCGAAGACGGCCGACACTGAAGCTTTCTTT. This encodes CASSAKTADTEAFF.

The chain couples TRBV11-2 to TRBJ2-7, with TRBD2 matching 7 bases. Germline CDR1 and CDR2: SGHAT and FQNNGV. The CDR3 is made up of 16 amino acids. The V and J ends lost 3 bases and 4 bases, in that order; junction bases with no gene match: 12. The CDR3 nucleotides read TGTGCCAGCAGCTTCTATACGGGAGGAGGGGTGTACGAGCAGTACTTC. The encoded protein is CASSFYTGGGVYEQYF.

This chain connects TRBV18 to TRBJ1-4; D may be TRBD1 (5 bases). Germline V gene data show CDR1 as KGHSH and CDR2 as LQKENI. V lost 4 bases to trimming and J lost 4 bases, with 19 bases between them. This CDR3 contains 17 residues. The CDR3 loop is CASSRTGTGLSNEKLFF. The CDR3 DNA reads TGTGCCAGCTCACGCACCGGGACCGGGCTTAGTAATGAAAAACTGTTTTTT.

This clone showed up just once. The J gene is TRBJ1-1, the V gene TRBV11-1, with D uncertain. CDR1 is SGHAT, CDR2 FQDESV, per germline (reference sequence). The CDR3 totals 13 residues. V lost 5 bases and J 3 bases, leaving 10 bases between the germline ends. The CDR3 DNA reads as TGTGCCAGCAGCCCCGACCCGGACACTGAAGCTTTCTTT. Translated, it gives CASSPDPDTEAFF.

The DNA of the CDR3 is TGCGCCAGCAGCTTGTCAGGAGATACGCAGTATTTT. This gives the protein CASSLSGDTQYF. The chain recombines TRBV5-1 with TRBJ2-3; D remains ambiguous. CDR3 size: 12 residues. Trimming took 1 base from V and 5 from J, leaving 5 bases between them. Per the germline V gene, CDR1 is SGHRS and CDR2 is YFSETQ.

The chain is built from TRBV15 and TRBJ1-5; D is possibly TRBD1 (5 bases). CDR1 and CDR2 (germline): LNHNV, YYDKDF (reference sequence). The CDR3 has 15 amino acids. Trimming pared 0 bases from V and 7 bases from J, leaving 13 bases between. The CDR3 DNA reads as TGTGCCACCAGCAGAGATGCAGGGTTCGGCCAGCCCCAGCATTTT. Translated: CATSRDAGFGQPQHF.

The chain carries TRBV29-1 and TRBJ1-3; 8 nucleotides align to TRBD1. Germline CDR1 is SQVTM and CDR2 is ANQGSEA. Unmatched junction bases numbered 9, after V lost 2 bases and J lost 0 bases. The CDR3 sequence is 17 residues long. Here the CDR3 reads CSVENPRDRYSGNTIYF. In nucleotides, the CDR3 is TGCAGCGTTGAAAATCCCCGGGACAGGTACTCTGGAAACACCATATATTTT.

This clone was observed once. The gene calls are TRBV29-1 and TRBJ1-2; D gene unclear. The CDR3 length is 16 residues. Trimming took off 7 bases at V and 0 bases at J, with 21 bases between the two ends. Per the germline V gene, CDR1 is SQVTM and CDR2 is ANQGSEA. The CDR3 coding sequence is TGCAGCGCCTCGGCCCCCCGCGGCACAACTAACTATGGCTACACCTTC. Its translation: CSASAPRGTTNYGYTF.

The V and J genes are TRBV6-6 and TRBJ2-2; the D is unclear. The germline V and J ends were trimmed by 0 bases and 0 bases, with 8 bases remaining between them. This CDR3 contains 16 residues. Per germline, CDR1 MNHNY and CDR2 SVGAGI (reference sequence). This CDR3 reads CASSYSGTSNTGELFF. CDR3 bases: TGTGCCAGCAGTTACTCTGGCACCTCGAACACCGGGGAGCTGTTTTTT.

J is TRBJ1-2 and V is TRBV27; the match to TRBD1 covers 11 bases. Germline-derived CDR1 and CDR2 are MNHEY and SMNVEV (reference sequence). V gave up 5 bases and J gave up 8 bases; unmatched junction bases: 13. The CDR3 covers 16 residues. The CDR3 DNA sequence: TGTGCCAGCAGTCCAGGACAGGGGGCCACCTTTTTGGGCTACACCTTC. It yields the protein CASSPGQGATFLGYTF.